A single sample is the source of the 24 T cell receptor beta chains below, sequenced in a study of cytomegalovirus exposure and HLA in healthy donors. 13 Jbeta primers and 60 Vbeta primers were used for the PCR. Assay: immunoSEQ multiplex PCR; the TCRdb copy retains only in-frame clones and omits some. The sample holds about 160,000 clones, 60% to 85% seen once. Source material: PBMCs. These receptors all come from a woman in her forties or fifties in good health and CMV-seropositive.

The chain couples TRBV5-1 to TRBJ2-1; D call uncertain. This CDR3 has 13 amino acids. V was pared by 0 bases and J by 7 bases, with 8 bases between. The germline gives CDR1 SGHRS, CDR2 YFSETQ. CDR3 sequence (DNA): TGCGCCAGCAGCTTGGCCCTAGAAAATGAGCAGTTCTTC. Its protein product is CASSLALENEQFF.

The chain combines TRBV2 with TRBJ2-5; TRBD1 matches at 8 bases. The V segment lost 2 bases and the J segment 2 bases; nucleotides outside the gene matches: 10. CDR1 is SNHLY and CDR2 is FYNNEI in the germline V gene. The CDR3 length is 17 residues. Written as DNA, the CDR3 is TGTGCCAGCAGTGAATTTGGGGCAACAGGGGGACAAGAGACCCAGTACTTC. It codes for CASSEFGATGGQETQYF.

This clone was seen a single time. The chain links TRBV5-6 to TRBJ2-2; D is undetermined. Deletions cut 4 bases from V and 2 bases from J, with 15 bases between. Looked up from germline, CDR1 is SGHDT and CDR2 is YYEEEE. CDR3 length: 16 amino acids. The CDR3 DNA is TGTGCCAGCAGCATGCTGGTCCTAGAAAACACCGGGGAGCTGTTTTTT. It specifies CASSMLVLENTGELFF.

The chain uses TRBV7-7 and TRBJ2-3, with 7 positions matching TRBD2. The CDR3 runs 17 residues. Unmatched junction bases numbered 10, after V lost 4 bases and J lost 0 bases. Germline values: CDR1 SSHAT, CDR2 FNYEAQ (reference sequence). DNA of the CDR3: TGTGCCAGCAGCTACCATGTAGCGGGCTTTAGCACAGATACGCAGTATTTT. Its translation is CASSYHVAGFSTDTQYF.

The rearrangement uses TRBV27 and TRBJ2-7; 9 bases fit TRBD1. The CDR3 runs 15 residues. The junction had 4 bases not matched to a gene; V was cut back by 3 bases and J by 1 base. Germline CDR1 and CDR2: MNHEY and SMNVEV (reference sequence). The CDR3 loop reads CASSFKGQGSYEQYF. The CDR3 DNA follows: TGTGCCAGCAGTTTTAAGGGACAGGGTTCCTACGAGCAGTACTTC.

This chain uses TRBV21-1 with TRBJ1-1; the table's D gene call, TRBD1, was not cross checked with the DNA. TRBV21-1 corresponds to a pseudogene. This CDR3 region has 21 residues. Here the CDR3 reads CASSLEKLYGTGTARGTEAFF. CDR3 nucleotide sequence: TGTGCCAGCAGTCTAGAAAAACTGTACGGGACAGGGACCGCTCGGGGCACTGAAGCTTTCTTT.

The chain combines TRBV7-8 with TRBJ1-6; D is ambiguous. The CDR3 extends over 14 amino acids. V was shortened by 2 bases and J by 7 bases, with 9 bases between the two germline ends. The V gene's germline CDR1 is SGHVS and CDR2 FQNEAQ. The CDR3 sequence: CASSLLGLNSPLHF. CDR3 DNA: TGTGCCAGCAGCTTATTGGGCCTAAATTCACCCCTCCACTTT.

The V gene is TRBV27, the J gene TRBJ1-2, with TRBD1 as a possible D gene (6 bases). Germline V gene data show CDR1 as MNHEY and CDR2 as SMNVEV (reference sequence). The CDR3 has 14 amino acids. V gave up 6 bases and J gave up 7 bases, with 18 bases separating them. Written as DNA, the CDR3 is TGTGCCAGCAGGAACGACAGGCCTTGGGGTGGCTACACCTTC. This encodes CASRNDRPWGGYTF.

The chain is built from TRBV7-3 and TRBJ1-6; 7 nucleotides agree with TRBD1. The CDR3 loop spans 14 amino acids. The V gene's germline CDR1 is SGHTA and CDR2 FQGTGA. The ends lost 4 bases at V and 9 bases at J; junction bases unmatched: 6. CDR3 nucleotide sequence: TGTGCCAGCAGCTACGGGACAGAAGTTTCACCCCTCCACTTT. Its translation is CASSYGTEVSPLHF.

The rearrangement uses TRBV9 and TRBJ2-5; 7 bases fit TRBD2. V dropped 0 bases and J dropped 5; count of bases not matched to a gene: 7. In germline, CDR1 is SGDLS, CDR2 YYNGEE. The CDR3 totals 15 residues. DNA for the CDR3: TGTGCCAGCAGCGTAGATCTCGGGGGAGGGGAGACCCAGTACTTC. Translating it yields CASSVDLGGGETQYF. The full variable domain, completed using reference TRBV9 and TRBJ2-5, is DSGVTQTPKHLITATGQRVTLRCSPRSGDLSVYWYQQSLDQGLQFLIQYYNGEERAKGNILERFSAQQFPDLHSELNLSSLELGDSALYFCASSVDLGGGETQYFGPGTRLLVL.

The rearrangement links TRBV6-6 to TRBJ2-7; a weak D match, TRBD2 (6 bases). Germline lookup yields CDR1 MNHNY and CDR2 SVGAGI (reference sequence). The germline V and J ends were trimmed by 0 bases and 4 bases, with 7 bases remaining between them. There are 13 residues in the CDR3. For the CDR3, the DNA is TGTGCCAGCAGTTACTCCCGGGGGTACGAGCAGTACTTC. As protein: CASSYSRGYEQYF.

The chain combines TRBV19 with TRBJ2-7; TRBD2 might be the D (6 bases). V shed 1 base and J shed 7 bases, with 11 bases lying between them. The CDR3 spans 13 residues. Germline assignment: CDR1 LNHDA and CDR2 SQIVND (reference sequence). The CDR3 nucleotides are TGTGCCAGTAGTATAGCCCCGGCGGGGGAGCAGTACTTC. Translated: CASSIAPAGEQYF.

This clone turned up a few times. The rearrangement links TRBV6-1 to TRBJ1-5, with 7 bases fitting TRBD1. CDR3 length: 15 residues. Germline CDR1 is MNHNS and CDR2 is SASEGT. V lost 4 bases, J lost 3 bases, and 6 bases stayed unmatched. The CDR3 here is CASSARQGANQPQHF. The CDR3 bases are TGTGCCAGCAGTGCCAGACAGGGCGCCAATCAGCCCCAGCATTTT.

J is TRBJ1-1 and V is TRBV6-5; possible D gene TRBD1, 5 bases. V was shortened by 3 bases and J by 12 bases, with 17 bases between the two germline ends. The CDR3 covers 13 residues. Per germline, CDR1 MNHEY and CDR2 SVGAGI. CDR3 loop: CASSYQGFMETFF. DNA for the CDR3: TGTGCCAGCAGTTATCAGGGTTTTATGGAAACTTTCTTT.

This clone occurred once. V gene TRBV30 combines with J gene TRBJ1-2; a weak D match, TRBD1 (5 bases). V was pared by 2 bases and J by 5 bases, with 6 bases between. Germline V gene data show CDR1 as GTSNPN and CDR2 as SVGIG (reference sequence). The CDR3 covers 11 residues. CDR3 sequence: CAWSRQYGYTF. The CDR3 DNA sequence: TGTGCCTGGAGTAGACAGTATGGCTACACCTTC. Full variable domain (remainder filled in from reference TRBV30 and TRBJ1-2): SQTIHQWPATLVQPVGSPLSLECTVEGTSNPNLYWYRQAAGRGLQLLFYSVGIGQISSEVPQNLSASRPQDRQFILSSKKLLLSDSGFYLCAWSRQYGYTFGSGTRLTVV.

J is TRBJ2-1 and V is TRBV5-5; TRBD2 matches 7 bases. Germline CDR1 is SGHKS and CDR2 is YYEKEE (reference sequence). The CDR3 sequence is 15 residues long. Germline trimming cut 0 bases from V and 9 bases from J; bases unmatched to any gene: 9. The CDR3 bases are TGTGCCAGCAGCTTGGCGGGGGGAGGGATGACTGAGCAGTTCTTC. This codes for CASSLAGGGMTEQFF. Full variable domain (rest looked up from reference TRBV5-5 and TRBJ2-1): DAGVTQSPTHLIKTRGQQVTLRCSPISGHKSVSWYQQVLGQGPQFIFQYYEKEERGRGNFPDRFSARQFPNYSSELNVNALLLGDSALYLCASSLAGGGMTEQFFGPGTRLTVL.

The chain is built from TRBV6-5 and TRBJ1-5; no definite D call. V lost 10 bases to trimming and J lost 1 base, with 14 bases between them. Germline CDR1 MNHEY, CDR2 SVGAGI. The CDR3 covers 14 residues. DNA of the CDR3: TGTGCCACTAACCCCCTAGTGAGCAATCAGCCCCAGCATTTT. Translating it yields CATNPLVSNQPQHF.

The gene calls are TRBV6-1 and TRBJ1-1, with TRBD1 as a possible D gene (6 bases). Looked up from germline, CDR1 is MNHNS and CDR2 is SASEGT. CDR3 length: 16 amino acids. Trimming left V 1 base short and J 6 bases short, with 18 bases between. The CDR3 DNA reads as TGTGCCAGCAGTGAAGGGTCGGCAGGGGAGTTGGCTGAAGCTTTCTTT. It is translated as CASSEGSAGELAEAFF.

At least ten counts were recorded for this clone. CDR3 region: CASRLTMNTEAFF. DNA of the CDR3: TGTGCCAGCAGGCTAACCATGAACACTGAAGCTTTCTTT. The J gene is TRBJ1-1, the V gene TRBV5-4, with D uncertain. V gave up 5 bases and J gave up 0 bases, with 8 bases separating them. Germline lookup yields CDR1 SGHNT and CDR2 YYREEE (reference sequence). The length of the CDR3 is 13 residues.

The V call is TRBV11-2, the J call TRBJ2-7, with 7 nucleotides matching TRBD2. V dropped 1 base and J dropped 1; count of bases not matched to a gene: 4. The germline V gene encodes CDR1 SGHAT and CDR2 FQNNGV. The CDR3 consists of 15 residues. The CDR3 protein is CASSLADGGSYEQYF. In nucleotides, the CDR3 is TGTGCCAGCAGCTTAGCTGACGGGGGGTCCTACGAGCAGTACTTC.

In its sample, this clone was seen a few times. The rearrangement links TRBV5-4 to TRBJ2-7; 11 bases line up with TRBD1. The length of the CDR3 is 15 residues. Losses at the gene ends were 3 bases for V and 2 bases for J; bases not matched to a gene: 4. In germline, CDR1 is SGHNT, CDR2 YYREEE (reference sequence). This chain's CDR3 is CASSSGTGGTYEQYF. CDR3 sequence (DNA): TGTGCCAGCAGCTCTGGGACAGGGGGAACCTACGAGCAGTACTTC.

The gene calls are TRBV9 and TRBJ2-1, with a possible D match to TRBD1 (5 bases). The CDR3 runs to 14 residues. Trimming removed 4 bases from V and 6 bases from J, with 14 bases in between. Germline lookup yields CDR1 SGDLS and CDR2 YYNGEE. The CDR3 DNA reads TGTGCCAGCAGCATCAGGGTGGAGAGCAATGAGCAGTTCTTC. This codes for CASSIRVESNEQFF.

The chain joins TRBV6-4 to TRBJ2-1; maybe TRBD1 (5 bases). This CDR3 has 14 residues. Looked up from germline, CDR1 is MRHNA and CDR2 is SNTAGT. V shed 5 bases and J shed 1 base, with 9 bases lying between them. This CDR3 reads CASSPGNSYNEQFF. CDR3 nucleotide sequence: TGTGCCAGCAGTCCAGGGAATTCCTACAATGAGCAGTTCTTC.

The J gene is TRBJ1-3, the V gene TRBV6-6; D not resolved. With 0 bases removed from V and 4 bases from J, the gap between germline ends came to 7 bases. The CDR3 loop spans 14 amino acids. Germline values: CDR1 MNHNY, CDR2 SVGAGI (reference sequence). The CDR3 protein is CASSYSGRGNTIYF. Here the CDR3 DNA reads TGTGCCAGCAGTTACTCTGGTCGGGGAAACACCATATATTTT.